This T cell receptor (beta chain) was sequenced during a study of cytomegalovirus exposure and HLA in healthy donors. Regarding the study as a whole: The authors reported that TCR beta sequences could predict HLA-A and HLA-B alleles. These predictions were accurate for most subjects in the first cohort. In a later analysis, HLA-associated TCR beta chains were more clonally expanded than equally common others.

Trimming took off 1 base at V and 5 bases at J, with 15 bases between the two ends. CDR3 length equals 16 residues. Germline assignment: CDR1 LNHDA and CDR2 SQIVND (reference sequence). For this clone: Antigen: not known.

PCR primers comprised 60 Vbeta and 13 Jbeta primers. Using immunoSEQ multiplex PCR, the repertoire was profiled, and TCRdb retains in-frame clones only, with some absent. This listing includes some 70,000 clones. The sequenced material came from PBMCs. This clonotype was sampled from a man in his forties in good health and CMV-seronegative. This sequence joins TRBV19 and TRBJ1-5, with D perhaps TRBD1 (5 bases). The CDR3 DNA sequence: TGTGCCAGTAGTATAGGTCTACAGGTCGGCCATCAGCCCCAGCATTTT. Protein product: CASSIGLQVGHQPQHF.